This T cell receptor beta chain was captured in a study of T-cell reconstitution after alpha-beta-depleted transplantation in children listed by TCRdb under 2016. For the study in its entirety: Using TCR repertoire profiling, the study followed T-cell immune reconstitution in a quantitative way in children after TCRalphabeta/CD19-depleted allogeneic hematopoietic cell transplantation.

Preparation of the library involved PCR. Sequenced on an Illumina HiSeq 2500. TCR library preparation used molecular barcoding, with unique molecular identifiers applied to normalize quantification of the TCRbeta repertoire. TCRdb cleaned the public reads at Q25 with fastp, built clones with MiXCR and kept in-frame beta chains. Rows are combined by CDR3 protein, so each entry shows the most common genes and DNA. The table for this sample lists about 150,000 distinct CDR3 sequences; around 10% of them were counted only once. Of the sample, around 13% is held by the ten largest clones. This clonotype was detected many times. Its antigen is not yet known. No quality values exist for individual bases; no much larger clone is one base distant. The paper's findings and limits, for the study overall: In some patients, the high TCRbeta diversity seen at day 60 was put down to recipient T cells and intrathymic progenitors that had survived conditioning. The apparently early recovery of alphabetaT-cell counts about two months after transplant reportedly depended on only several hundred rapidly expanded clones that came from non-depleted graft cells. Over subsequent months, a decline in hyperexpanded clone frequencies was noted, and after one year, T-cell counts and TCRbeta diversity were mostly ascribed to newly produced T cells.

The meaning of the sample's treatment or condition label: allogeneic hematopoietic cell transplantation with graft depleted of TCRalphabeta T cells and CD19 B cells. TCRalphabeta/CD19-depleted allogeneic hematopoietic cell grafts were given to the transplant recipients, all of whom were children. The source of this sequence is a boy aged 2 to 10 with acute myeloid leukemia, due to receive a stem cell transplant. The sample in question was PBMCs, obtained before TCRalphabeta/CD19-depleted stem cell transplant.

The CDR3: CASTTYSRIQYF. The DNA sequence is given as TGTGCCAGCACCACTTATTCTCGGATTCAGTATTTT. This chain is built from TRBV12-3 or TRBV12-4 and TRBJ2-3; the D gene remains uncertain. The CDR3 measures 12 amino acids from cysteine to phenylalanine. Only the CDR3 part of the read is kept: 36 bases, read in frame from the first base. The junction carries 17 bases between V and J, which are trimmed by 7 bases and 12 bases respectively.